The rows below give T cell receptor beta chains drawn from one sample of a study of CD8+ T cells in alopecia areata. Libraries were prepared by immunoSEQ multiplex PCR; TCRdb keeps only in-frame clonotypes and omits some of them. The sample contains more than 90,000 clones, roughly two thirds of which appear only once. The specimen sequenced was CD4+ T cells sorted from blood. These receptors were collected from a human donor in good health. The CDR3 runs from the conserved cysteine through the conserved F or W. D genes are given only for firm matches. Not all rows give a size; the values are once, few, many and, for expanded clones, a class.

TRBV5-6,-,TRBJ2-3,-,17,CASSLAAKEFRTDTQYF,TGTGCCAGCAGCTTGGCCGCAAAGGAATTCCGCACAGATACGCAGTATTTT
TRBV29-1,TRBD1,TRBJ1-5,-,14,CSVTGTGGRQPQHF,TGCAGCGTTACGGGGACAGGGGGCCGTCAGCCCCAGCATTTT
TRBV29-1,-,TRBJ2-5,few,15,CSVVAVGEPQETQYF,TGCAGCGTTGTAGCTGTGGGCGAACCCCAAGAGACCCAGTACTTC
TRBV20-1,TRBD2,TRBJ2-5,-,11,CSARPQLAVDF,TGCAGTGCTAGGCCCCAGCTAGCGGTAGACTTC
TRBV30,-,TRBJ1-6,once,11,CAWRDGAPLHF,TGTGCCTGGAGGGACGGGGCACCCCTCCACTTT
TRBV6-6,-,TRBJ2-5,-,13,CASTPRGQETQYF,TGTGCCAGCACGCCCCGGGGGCAAGAGACCCAGTACTTC
TRBV10-3,TRBD1,TRBJ2-3,-,13,CAISGQGSDTQYF,TGTGCCATCAGTGGACAGGGGTCAGATACGCAGTATTTT
TRBV6-5,-,TRBJ1-5,-,14,CASSPRGGNQPQHF,TGTGCCAGCAGTCCGAGGGGTGGCAATCAGCCCCAGCATTTT
TRBV29-1,-,TRBJ2-5,-,10,CSVERETQYF,TGCAGCGTTGAACGGGAGACCCAGTACTTC
TRBV29-1,-,TRBJ1-1,-,15,CSVGVFGRGGTEAFF,TGCAGCGTTGGTGTCTTCGGCAGGGGAGGCACTGAAGCTTTCTTT
TRBV4-1,TRBD1,TRBJ1-2,-,14,CASSQADRGDGYTF,TGCGCCAGCAGCCAGGCTGACAGGGGGGATGGCTACACCTTC
TRBV29-1,-,TRBJ2-5,once,13,CSVEDTPQETQYF,TGCAGCGTTGAAGACACACCCCAAGAGACCCAGTACTTC
TRBV30,-,TRBJ2-3,few,12,CAHAPKADTQYF,TGTGCCCACGCCCCGAAGGCAGATACGCAGTATTTT
TRBV9,-,TRBJ2-3,-,12,CASSVGTDTQYF,TGTGCCAGCAGCGTGGGGACAGATACGCAGTATTTT
TRBV21-1,-,TRBJ1-2,-,14,CASRQGRLNYGYTF,TGTGCCAGCAGACAGGGACGACTTAACTATGGCTACACCTTC
TRBV19,-,TRBJ1-4,few,16,CASSSKAGISDEKLFF,TGTGCCAGTAGTAGTAAAGCCGGGATATCGGATGAAAAACTGTTTTTT
TRBV7-2,-,TRBJ2-5,-,15,CASSLDGYLQETQYF,TGTGCCAGCAGCTTAGACGGCTACCTACAAGAGACCCAGTACTTC
TRBV11-2,TRBD2,TRBJ2-4,once,15,CASSLAMAGGNIQYF,TGTGCCAGCAGCCTAGCCATGGCGGGGGGAAACATTCAGTACTTC
TRBV5-6,-,TRBJ2-1,-,13,CASSLVRGNEQFF,TGTGCCAGCAGCTTGGTCAGGGGCAATGAGCAGTTCTTC
TRBV6-5,-,TRBJ2-3,once,16,CASSYRPDRVRDTQYF,TGTGCCAGCAGTTACCGCCCGGATAGGGTGCGGGATACGCAGTATTTT
TRBV14,-,TRBJ2-5,few,13,CASSRSPGETQYF,TGTGCCAGCAGCCGGAGTCCCGGGGAGACCCAGTACTTC
TRBV30,-,TRBJ2-3,-,11,CAWSPTDTQYF,TGTGCCTGGAGCCCAACAGATACGCAGTATTTT
TRBV7-9,-,TRBJ1-2,-,14,CASSKQVTNYGYTF,TGTGCCAGCAGCAAACAGGTCACTAACTATGGCTACACCTTC
TRBV6-1,TRBD1,TRBJ2-7,-,13,CASSAGGLYEQYF,TGTGCCAGCAGTGCAGGGGGCCTGTACGAGCAGTACTTC
TRBV5-1,TRBD1,TRBJ2-5,once,14,CASSEGTAQETQYF,TGCGCCAGCAGCGAAGGGACAGCCCAAGAGACCCAGTACTTC
TRBV27,-,TRBJ1-3,-,16,CASTPRRGWAGNTIYF,TGTGCCAGCACCCCTCGTCGAGGGTGGGCTGGAAACACCATATATTTT
TRBV10-3,-,TRBJ2-7,-,12,CAISAGIGEQYF,TGTGCCATCAGTGCCGGGATTGGCGAGCAGTACTTC
TRBV13,-,TRBJ1-2,-,15,CASSLGSGVNYGYTF,TGTGCCAGCAGCTTAGGCTCGGGGGTTAACTATGGCTACACCTTC
TRBV7-2,-,TRBJ2-4,few,13,CASSAQGGDIQYF,TGTGCCAGCAGCGCCCAGGGTGGGGACATTCAGTACTTC